The 29 T cell receptor beta chains below come from one sample, sequenced in a study of T cells after yellow fever vaccination. TCRdb re-analysed the 5' RACE reads in MiXCR, keeping a single row per CDR3 protein. The sample has some 390,000 distinct CDR3 sequences; 6.2% are singletons. Sequencing was performed on PBMCs, taken 5 days after the yellow fever booster vaccination. All receptors come from a man under 40 who received the YFV17D yellow fever vaccine.

This clonotype was seen ten or more times. CDR3 nucleotide sequence: TGCAGTGCTAGATGGGCTAGCGGGAGTACAGATACGCAGTATTTT. As protein: CSARWASGSTDTQYF. V gene TRBV20-1 combines with J gene TRBJ2-3; TRBD2 agrees at 10 bases. The CDR3 consists of 15 residues. Germline trimming cut 2 bases from V and 3 bases from J; bases unmatched to any gene: 5. CDR1 DFQATT and CDR2 SNEGSKA come from the germline V gene (reference sequence).

This clonotype was recorded a few times. The chain links TRBV5-1 to TRBJ1-1, with D hard to call. Germline V CDR1 and CDR2: SGHRS, YFSETQ. Trimming cost V 0 bases and J 5 bases, with 8 bases left between them. The CDR3 consists of 13 residues. Here the CDR3 DNA reads TGCGCCAGCAGCTTGGTTGCGGGGACTGAAGCTTTCTTT. Translated, it gives CASSLVAGTEAFF.

The V gene is TRBV12-3 or TRBV12-4, the J gene TRBJ2-2, with D possibly TRBD2 on 5 matching bases. V was pared by 11 bases and J by 2 bases, with 24 bases between. The CDR3 has 17 amino acids. The CDR3 here is CAFSSGWGIDNTGELFF. The DNA of the CDR3 is TGTGCCTTCAGCTCGGGATGGGGTATAGATAACACCGGGGAGCTGTTTTTT.

This clonotype was seen ten or more times. The chain has TRBV9 and TRBJ1-1, with 11 positions matching TRBD1. The germline CDR1 and CDR2 sequences are SGDLS and YYNGEE. The CDR3 runs to 13 residues. Losses at the gene ends were 8 bases for V and 6 bases for J; bases not matched to a gene: 6. CDR3 DNA: TGTGCCAGTGGAGGGACAGGGGGGTCTGAAGCTTTCTTT. The encoded protein is CASGGTGGSEAFF.

This clonotype was seen repeatedly, ten times or more. V usage is TRBV12-3 or TRBV12-4 and J usage is TRBJ2-7; TRBD1 matches at 7 bases. There are 13 residues in the CDR3. The V gene end was trimmed by 5 bases and the J gene end by 6 bases; junction bases not matched to a gene: 7. The CDR3 nucleotides read TGTGCCAGCAGTGGGACCCCAGGGGGCGAGCAGTACTTC. This codes for CASSGTPGGEQYF.

This clonotype appeared a few times. J is TRBJ2-1 and V is TRBV4-1; TRBD2 agrees at 11 bases. Looked up from germline, CDR1 is MGHRA and CDR2 is YSYEKL. Losses at the gene ends were 5 bases for V and 4 bases for J; bases not matched to a gene: 4. The CDR3 loop spans 15 amino acids. CDR3 in amino acids: CASSYLAGGYNEQFF. The CDR3 bases are TGCGCCAGCAGCTACCTAGCGGGAGGATACAATGAGCAGTTCTTC.

This clonotype was counted ten times or more. The chain has TRBV7-9 and TRBJ2-3; D is undetermined. Between the trimmed V and J ends, which lost 6 bases and 4 bases, there was a span of 8 bases. Germline lookup yields CDR1 SEHNR and CDR2 FQNEAQ (reference sequence). This CDR3 has 12 amino acids. The DNA of the CDR3 is TGTGCCAGCAGACAAGAGGCAGATACGCAGTATTTT. Protein product: CASRQEADTQYF.

This clonotype was picked up many times. This chain uses TRBV21-1 with TRBJ2-7. TRBV21-1 represents a pseudogene. The CDR3 runs to 15 residues. CDR3 nucleotide sequence: TGTGCCAGCAGCAATCCAAGCGGAGCACGCCACGAGCAGTACTTC. Its translation: CASSNPSGARHEQYF.

This clonotype was observed many times. The J gene is TRBJ2-2, the V gene TRBV14; D is unresolved. This CDR3 spans 13 amino acids. CDR1 is SGHDN and CDR2 is FVKESK in the germline V gene. V was clipped by 1 base and J by 2 bases, with 2 bases between them. The CDR3 here is CASSQVNTGELFF. In nucleotides, the CDR3 is TGTGCCAGCAGCCAAGTAAACACCGGGGAGCTGTTTTTT.

This clonotype showed up many times. This rearrangement joins TRBV27 to TRBJ2-5; D is uncertain. This CDR3 is built from 14 residues. Germline lookup yields CDR1 MNHEY and CDR2 SMNVEV (reference sequence). V was clipped by 0 bases and J by 7 bases, with 12 bases between them. This CDR3 is CASSLSSGLGTQYF. For the CDR3, the DNA is TGTGCCAGCAGTTTATCATCCGGGCTGGGGACCCAGTACTTC.

This clonotype has only a few counts. The rearrangement links TRBV18 to TRBJ2-4, with D tentatively TRBD2 (6 bases). V lost 2 bases, J lost 6 bases, and 8 bases lay in between. Germline lookup yields CDR1 KGHSH and CDR2 LQKENI. The CDR3 has 13 amino acids. The CDR3 DNA follows: TGTGCCAGCTCACCAGTGGGGGGAAACATTCAGTACTTC. The encoded protein is CASSPVGGNIQYF.

This chain uses TRBV19 with TRBJ2-2, with 8 bases that match TRBD2. Germline-derived CDR1 and CDR2 are LNHDA and SQIVND (reference sequence). V was pared by 5 bases and J by 6 bases, with 5 bases of the junction left unmatched. This CDR3 comprises 14 residues. CDR3 sequence reads: CASSPGGNPGELFF. CDR3 DNA: TGTGCCAGTAGTCCGGGAGGGAATCCCGGGGAGCTGTTTTTT.

Ten or more counts support this clonotype. This chain links TRBV5-1 with TRBJ2-3; D ambiguous. The V gene's germline CDR1 is SGHRS and CDR2 YFSETQ. The CDR3 consists of 16 residues. The V and J ends lost 0 bases and 2 bases respectively, with 13 bases between them. CDR3 sequence (DNA): TGCGCCAGCAGCTTGGCGACGGGCGGATCCACAGATACGCAGTATTTT. This gives the protein CASSLATGGSTDTQYF.

Only a few counts were recorded for this clonotype. The genes are TRBV6-1 and TRBJ2-1, with D uncertain. V dropped 5 bases and J dropped 4 bases, with 9 bases sitting between them. CDR1 is MNHNS and CDR2 is SASEGT in the germline V gene. CDR3 size: 13 residues. Here the CDR3 reads CASSTDGYNEQFF. The CDR3 DNA is TGTGCCAGCAGTACGGACGGATACAATGAGCAGTTCTTC.

With regard to this clonotype: A much larger clone sits a single nucleotide away, making a read error possible. The chain carries TRBV7-2 and TRBJ2-6; unclear D gene. V dropped 5 bases and J dropped 0 bases, with 5 bases sitting between them. The CDR3 loop spans 14 amino acids. CDR1 SGHTA and CDR2 FQGNSA come from the germline V gene. The CDR3 coding sequence is TGTGCCAGCAGCCGAAACTCTGGGGCCAACGTCCTGACTTTC. It specifies CASSRNSGANVLTF.

This clonotype was seen more than once but under ten times. The chain recombines TRBV2 with TRBJ2-3; TRBD1 agrees at 9 bases. V gave up 1 base and J gave up 4 bases; unmatched junction bases: 6. CDR3 length equals 16 residues. The germline V gene has CDR1 SNHLY and CDR2 FYNNEI. CDR3 in amino acids: CASSEGGTGLPDTQYF. CDR3 nucleotides: TGTGCCAGCAGTGAAGGAGGGACAGGGTTGCCAGATACGCAGTATTTT. The full variable domain, rest sourced from reference TRBV2 and TRBJ2-3, is EPEVTQTPSHQVTQMGQEVILRCVPISNHLYFYWYRQILGQKVEFLVSFYNNEISEKSEIFDDQFSVERPDGSNFTLKIRSTKLEDSAMYFCASSEGGTGLPDTQYFGPGTRLTVL.

A few counts support this clonotype. This chain uses TRBV5-6 with TRBJ2-6; 10 bases match TRBD1. V was clipped by 0 bases and J by 0 bases; unmatched bases: 6. Per the germline V gene, CDR1 is SGHDT and CDR2 is YYEEEE. The CDR3 runs to 19 residues. As DNA, the CDR3 is TGTGCCAGCAGCTTGGCCGGGACAGGGGTTATCTCTGGGGCCAACGTCCTGACTTTC. Protein: CASSLAGTGVISGANVLTF.

In its sample, this clonotype was seen many times. Written as DNA, the CDR3 is TGTGCCAGCAGCTTAGATCCCCAAGTAGAGACCCAGTACTTC. Translating gives CASSLDPQVETQYF. The chain uses TRBV7-8 and TRBJ2-5; D is unclear. This CDR3 comprises 14 residues. Trimming pared 1 base from V and 4 bases from J, leaving 10 bases between. Germline V gene sequence: CDR1 SGHVS, CDR2 FQNEAQ. The complete variable domain, with remaining parts taken from reference TRBV7-8 and TRBJ2-5, reads GAGVSQSPRYKVAKRGQDVALRCDPISGHVSLFWYQQALGQGPEFLTYFQNEAQLDKSGLPSDRFFAERPEGSVSTLKIQRTQQEDSAVYLCASSLDPQVETQYFGPGTRLLVL.

This clonotype was observed many times. J is TRBJ2-1 and V is TRBV13, with TRBD2 matching 10 bases. The CDR3 is 14 amino acids. J gave up 5 bases and V 8 bases, and 6 bases lay outside the gene matches. Germline V gene data show CDR1 as PRHDT and CDR2 as FYEKMQ (reference sequence). The DNA of the CDR3 is TGTGCCAGCGCAGCGGGAGGGCAGAACAATGAGCAGTTCTTC. Translation gives CASAAGGQNNEQFF.

This clonotype was observed a few times. The CDR3, as DNA: TGTGCCAGCAGCTCCGTCCTAGGCTACACCGGGGAGCTGTTTTTT. Protein product: CASSSVLGYTGELFF. This chain connects TRBV7-2 to TRBJ2-2, with D unresolved. Looked up from germline, CDR1 is SGHTA and CDR2 is FQGNSA. V lost 4 bases and J 3 bases, leaving 12 bases between the germline ends. This CDR3 is built from 15 residues. Together with reference TRBV7-2 and TRBJ2-2, the CDR3 gives the full variable domain: GAGVSQSPSNKVTEKGKDVELRCDPISGHTALYWYRQSLGQGLEFLIYFQGNSAPDKSGLPSDRFSAERTGGSVSTLTIQRTQQEDSAVYLCASSSVLGYTGELFFGEGSRLTVL.

This rearrangement joins TRBV27 to TRBJ1-1, with 7 bases that match TRBD1. V was clipped by 3 bases and J by 12 bases; unmatched bases: 7. Per germline, CDR1 MNHEY and CDR2 SMNVEV (reference sequence). CDR3 length: 12 residues. CDR3 nucleotides: TGTGCCAGCAGTTTTGGGCAGGGGGGGACTTTCTTT. Protein: CASSFGQGGTFF.

This clonotype was seen only a few times. The CDR3, as DNA: TGTGCCAGCAGCTCGACTAGCGGGCCCGGGAAGACAGATACGCAGTATTTT. The encoded protein is CASSSTSGPGKTDTQYF. This sequence joins TRBV7-9 and TRBJ2-3, with 10 bases identical to TRBD2. The CDR3 is 17 amino acids. V shed 4 bases and J 3 bases; nucleotides not matched to a gene: 10. Germline CDR1 is SEHNR and CDR2 is FQNEAQ (reference sequence). Complete variable domain (other parts from reference TRBV7-9 and TRBJ2-3): DTGVSQNPRHKITKRGQNVTFRCDPISEHNRLYWYRQTLGQGPEFLTYFQNEAQLEKSRLLSDRFSAERPKGSFSTLEIQRTEQGDSAMYLCASSSTSGPGKTDTQYFGPGTRLTVL.

The chain carries TRBV10-3 and TRBJ1-2, with D perhaps TRBD1 (5 bases). Germline-derived CDR1 and CDR2 are ENHRY and SYGVKD. The CDR3 runs to 12 residues. Between the trimmed V and J ends, which lost 3 bases and 5 bases, there was a span of 7 bases. Here the CDR3 reads CAISEEGYGYTF. CDR3 nucleotide sequence: TGTGCCATCAGTGAAGAGGGGTATGGCTACACCTTC.

The rearrangement links TRBV6-5 to TRBJ2-2; D may be TRBD1 (6 bases). CDR3 size: 16 residues. CDR1 MNHEY and CDR2 SVGAGI come from the germline V gene. V was trimmed by 2 bases and J by 6 bases, leaving 16 bases between them. The CDR3 sequence: CASSYKWRGGPGELFF. In DNA, the CDR3 is TGTGCCAGCAGTTACAAGTGGAGAGGGGGACCCGGGGAGCTGTTTTTT.

This clonotype was seen a few times. V is TRBV20-1 and J is TRBJ2-5; D possibly uses TRBD1 or TRBD2 (5 bases each). CDR3 length: 14 residues. Trimming pared 3 bases from V and 5 bases from J, leaving 16 bases between. Germline V gene lookup returns CDR1 DFQATT and CDR2 SNEGSKA (reference sequence). The CDR3 DNA follows: TGCAGTGCTAGGGGCCTCGAGGGGAGTGAGACCCAGTACTTC. Protein product: CSARGLEGSETQYF.

This chain uses TRBV20-1 with TRBJ2-1; 8 positions agree with TRBD2. The length of the CDR3 is 15 residues. The V gene end was trimmed by 2 bases and the J gene end by 4 bases; junction bases not matched to a gene: 7. Germline lookup yields CDR1 DFQATT and CDR2 SNEGSKA (reference sequence). CDR3 in DNA: TGCAGTGCTAGATCCCTAGCGGGTACTTACAATGAGCAGTTCTTC. It yields the protein CSARSLAGTYNEQFF.

This clonotype was detected once. A junction end diverges from the germline sequence, so it may reflect a read error. CDR3 bases: TGTGCCTGCAGTCCTCCGCAGAGGGTGAGGGGGACCCAGTACTTC. Protein product: CACSPPQRVRGTQYF. The chain recombines TRBV28 with TRBJ2-5, with D perhaps given as TRBD1 or TRBD2 (5 bases each). The germline V gene encodes CDR1 MDHEN and CDR2 SYDVKM. This CDR3 comprises 15 residues. The complete variable domain, with remaining parts taken from reference TRBV28 and TRBJ2-5, reads DVKVTQSSRYLVKRTGEKVFLECVQDMDHENMFWYRQDPGLGLRLIYFSYDVKMKEKGDIPEGYSVSREKKERFSLILESASTNQTSMYLCACSPPQRVRGTQYFGPGTRLLVL.

This clonotype was seen only a few times. V gene TRBV4-2 combines with J gene TRBJ2-2, with D perhaps being TRBD1 or TRBD2 (5 bases each). This CDR3 region has 17 residues. V was cut by 5 bases and J by 4 bases, with 20 bases left in between. Germline V lookup: CDR1 LGHNA, CDR2 YNFKEQ. The CDR3 spells CASSKGPDSTVTGELFF. The CDR3 DNA sequence: TGTGCCAGCAGCAAGGGACCCGACAGTACAGTCACCGGGGAGCTGTTTTTT.

A few counts support this clonotype. The rearrangement links TRBV2 to TRBJ1-5; D may be TRBD1 (5 bases). The V gene's germline CDR1 is SNHLY and CDR2 FYNNEI. V lost 4 bases and J lost 3, with 10 bases in between. This CDR3 contains 14 residues. CDR3 loop: CASSGGGTNQPQHF. The CDR3 DNA follows: TGTGCCAGCAGTGGGGGGGGGACCAATCAGCCCCAGCATTTT.